This entry lists 4 T cell receptor beta chains sequenced from one sample in a study of cytomegalovirus exposure and HLA in healthy donors. PCR employed 60 Vbeta and 13 Jbeta primers. This table comes from immunoSEQ multiplex PCR, and its TCRdb copy is limited to in-frame clones, with some not included. In the table there are approximately 170,000 clones, approximately 67% of which are singletons. Sequencing was done on a sample of PBMCs. Every receptor here comes from a middle-aged man in good health and CMV-seronegative.

The chain combines TRBV7-8 with TRBJ1-4; 8 nucleotides line up with TRBD1. The CDR3 has 18 residues. In germline, CDR1 is SGHVS, CDR2 FQNEAQ. V lost 5 bases, J lost 12 bases, and 23 bases stayed unmatched. The CDR3 region is CASSTKLPSTGAVSELFF. CDR3 nucleotide sequence: TGTGCCAGCAGCACTAAACTTCCGTCGACAGGGGCAGTTTCGGAACTGTTTTTT.

This sequence joins TRBV6-5 and TRBJ2-1, with 14 positions matching TRBD2. Germline CDR1 and CDR2: MNHEY and SVGAGI. J lost 9 bases, V lost 2 bases, and 3 bases had no gene match. The CDR3 spans 15 residues. This CDR3 is CASSYGLAGGTEQFF. The DNA of the CDR3 is TGTGCCAGCAGTTACGGACTAGCGGGAGGAACTGAGCAGTTCTTC.

As to this clone: This sample includes further DNA sequences coding for the same CDR3. V and J are TRBV9 and TRBJ1-1; D is uncertain. V was pared by 0 bases and J by 3 bases, with 6 bases between. Looked up from germline, CDR1 is SGDLS and CDR2 is YYNGEE. The length of the CDR3 is 13 residues. DNA for the CDR3: TGTGCCAGCAGCGTAGCCGGGGACACTGAAGCTTTCTTT. Translating it yields CASSVAGDTEAFF.

A few counts support this clone. The chain has TRBV6-6 and TRBJ2-7; D is possibly TRBD2 (5 bases). The CDR3 sequence is 14 residues long. Germline V CDR1 and CDR2: MNHNY, SVGAGI (reference sequence). V was cut by 3 bases and J by 0 bases, with 9 bases left in between. For the CDR3, the DNA is TGTGCCAGCAGTTATACCGAGGGCTCCTACGAGCAGTACTTC. Protein: CASSYTEGSYEQYF.